This TCR beta chain was found in a study of cytomegalovirus exposure and HLA in healthy donors. About the study: Falling in the Caucasian-associated ancestry cluster were roughly 80% of under 500 genotyped donors.

In germline, CDR1 is LNHDA, CDR2 SQIVND (reference sequence). The CDR3 runs 15 residues. The trim removed 3 bases at V and 0 bases at J, leaving 3 bases unmatched. Primers included in the PCR were 60 Vbeta and 13 Jbeta primers. TCRdb's copy holds only in-frame clones and misses some; the assay was immunoSEQ multiplex PCR. Among about 200,000 clones listed, 80% to 85% were seen once. For this clone: Its antigen is unknown.

Study results and limitations: A likely sequencing artifact accounted for one observed cluster of highly shared sequence variants. The classifier reportedly diagnosed cytomegalovirus status with high sensitivity and specificity. Being productive about 87% or about 30% of the time was typical of most TCR beta V segments in an earlier analysis.

The clonotype was recovered from a woman aged 40 to 49 in good health and CMV-seronegative. The chain has TRBV19 and TRBJ2-7; 9 nucleotides agree with TRBD2. The sequencing sample was made of PBMCs. The chain's CDR3 is CASSMGSGSSYEQYF. Here the CDR3 DNA reads TGTGCCAGTAGTATGGGTAGCGGGAGCTCCTACGAGCAGTACTTC.